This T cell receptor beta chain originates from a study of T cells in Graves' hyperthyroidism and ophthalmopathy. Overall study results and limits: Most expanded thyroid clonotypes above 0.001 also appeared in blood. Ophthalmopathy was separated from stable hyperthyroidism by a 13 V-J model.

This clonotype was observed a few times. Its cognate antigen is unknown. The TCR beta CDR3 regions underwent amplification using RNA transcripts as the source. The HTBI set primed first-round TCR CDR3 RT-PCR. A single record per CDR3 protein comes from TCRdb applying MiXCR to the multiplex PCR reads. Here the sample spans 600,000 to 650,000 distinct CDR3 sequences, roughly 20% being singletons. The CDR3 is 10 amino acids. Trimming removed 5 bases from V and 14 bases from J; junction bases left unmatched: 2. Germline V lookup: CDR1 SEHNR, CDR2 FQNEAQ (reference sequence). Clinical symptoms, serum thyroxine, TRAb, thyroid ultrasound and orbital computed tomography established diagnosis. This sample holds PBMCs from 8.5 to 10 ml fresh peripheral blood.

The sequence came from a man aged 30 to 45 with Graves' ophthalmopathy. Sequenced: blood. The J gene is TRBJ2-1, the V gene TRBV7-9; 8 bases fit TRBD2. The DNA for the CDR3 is TGTGCCAGCAGCCCGGGACTAGAGTTCTTC. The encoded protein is CASSPGLEFF.